This TCR beta chain was recovered during a study of OX40 agonist ivuxolimab in advanced cancers. Trimming removed 1 base at V and 9 bases at J, with 11 bases between. The CDR3 spans 13 residues. Germline V lookup: CDR1 SGHDT, CDR2 YYEEEE. Profiling relied on immunoSEQ multiplex PCR, and the TCRdb table lists in-frame clones only, not all of them. The table lists 90,000 to 100,000 clones, about 80% of them singletons. The sample here was CD4+ or CD8+ T cells sorted from blood, taken in a trial of the OX40 agonist ivuxolimab. The chain combines TRBV5-6 with TRBJ2-1; D gene unclear. The TCR was taken from an adult with an advanced solid tumor such as melanoma, head and neck, liver or kidney cancer. Here the CDR3 DNA reads TGTGCCAGCAGCTTGTCCGGACCCGGTGAGCAGTTCTTC. The encoded protein is CASSLSGPGEQFF.